The 11 T cell receptor beta chains given below trace back to one sample, sequenced in a study of CD8+ T cells in alopecia areata. RNA, once extracted, was reverse transcribed into cDNA for use as the sequencing template. Measured with immunoSEQ multiplex PCR; TCRdb has only the in-frame clones, and not every one. The sample has roughly 180,000 clones, about 53% seen once. The sample's treatment: oral pan-JAK inhibitor, 5-10 mg twice daily. The sequencing here drew on CD8+ T cells sorted from blood, taken at week 24, from a patient treated with tofacitinib. All receptors come from a human donor with alopecia areata.

This clone turned up a few times. The gene calls are TRBV6-6 and TRBJ1-3; D remains unclear. The CDR3 has 12 amino acids. V was clipped by 6 bases and J by 4 bases, with 7 bases between them. Germline V gene sequence: CDR1 MNHNY, CDR2 SVGAGI (reference sequence). CDR3 loop: CASRDEGNTIYF. CDR3 nucleotides: TGTGCCAGCAGAGACGAAGGAAACACCATATATTTT.

This chain joins TRBV30 and TRBJ2-7; D possibly corresponds to TRBD1 (6 bases). This CDR3 comprises 14 residues. Germline lookup yields CDR1 GTSNPN and CDR2 SVGIG (reference sequence). The V and J ends lost 3 bases and 7 bases respectively, with 19 bases between them. The CDR3 region is CAWRRDTGVGEQYF. The CDR3 DNA reads as TGTGCCTGGAGACGGGACACCGGTGTAGGTGAGCAGTACTTC.

V gene TRBV25-1 combines with J gene TRBJ1-2; the match to TRBD1 covers 10 bases. V shed 4 bases, J shed 7 bases, and the junction held 3 bases outside the gene matches. The CDR3 has 13 amino acids. Germline loops: CDR1 MGHDK, CDR2 SYGVNS. CDR3 bases: TGTGCCAGCAGTGGACAGGGGGCCAGTGGCTACACCTTC. This encodes CASSGQGASGYTF.

The chain recombines TRBV29-1 with TRBJ2-7; TRBD2 might be the D (5 bases). The V gene's germline CDR1 is SQVTM and CDR2 ANQGSEA. The CDR3 runs 13 residues. V lost 7 bases, J lost 5 bases, and 18 bases lay in between. CDR3 protein: CSAVGEGMDEQYF. The CDR3 nucleotides read TGCAGCGCCGTCGGGGAAGGGATGGACGAGCAGTACTTC.

In this sample, this clone turned up a few times. J is TRBJ2-2 and V is TRBV14; D might be TRBD2 (6 bases). This CDR3 has 13 residues. V was shortened by 5 bases and J by 5 bases, with 9 bases between the two germline ends. CDR1 is SGHDN and CDR2 is FVKESK in the germline V gene. The chain's CDR3 is CASSSRGTGELFF. The CDR3 DNA is TGTGCCAGCAGCTCGCGGGGAACCGGGGAGCTGTTTTTT. Drawing the rest from reference TRBV14 and TRBJ2-2, the complete variable domain is EAGVTQFPSHSVIEKGQTVTLRCDPISGHDNLYWYRRVMGKEIKFLLHFVKESKQDESGMPNNRFLAERTGGTYSTLKVQPAELEDSGVYFCASSSRGTGELFFGEGSRLTVL.

The chain uses TRBV5-1 and TRBJ1-1, with D uncertain. V dropped 0 bases and J dropped 5 bases, with 8 bases sitting between them. Germline values: CDR1 SGHRS, CDR2 YFSETQ. There are 13 residues in the CDR3. CDR3 coding DNA: TGCGCCAGCAGCTTGGATACGGGGACTGAAGCTTTCTTT. Its protein is CASSLDTGTEAFF.

Only a few counts were recorded for this clone. The chain couples TRBV4-1 to TRBJ1-2; 9 bases agree with TRBD1. The CDR3 sequence is 14 residues long. The germline gives CDR1 MGHRA, CDR2 YSYEKL. V was pared by 4 bases and J by 6 bases, with 6 bases of the junction left unmatched. In nucleotides, the CDR3 is TGCGCCAGCAGCCTTGGACAGGGGACCGATGGCTACACCTTC. Residues: CASSLGQGTDGYTF.

The chain employs TRBV15 and TRBJ2-2; no clear D. Per germline, CDR1 LNHNV and CDR2 YYDKDF (reference sequence). The CDR3 sequence is 14 residues long. Trimming shortened V by 1 base and J by 5 bases, and 8 bases separated the two germline ends. The CDR3 region has the DNA TGTGCCACCAGCAGAGTTGGGATGACCGGGGAGCTGTTTTTT. Translation gives CATSRVGMTGELFF.

The chain has TRBV29-1 and TRBJ2-5, with 11 bases aligning to TRBD2. The CDR3 length is 17 residues. Germline V gives CDR1 SQVTM, CDR2 ANQGSEA. J was trimmed by 4 bases and V by 5 bases; bases with no gene match: 15. The CDR3 coding sequence is TGCAGCGTTACTCCCGTAGGGGGTCTAGCGGGGGGAGAGACCCAGTACTTC. This sequence encodes CSVTPVGGLAGGETQYF.

The rearrangement joins TRBV5-6 to TRBJ1-1; a weak D match, TRBD1 (5 bases). This CDR3 spans 15 amino acids. In germline, CDR1 is SGHDT, CDR2 YYEEEE. The V end lost 0 bases, the J end lost 2 bases, and 11 bases lay between the germline ends. The CDR3 DNA sequence: TGTGCCAGCAGCTTGGCCAGGGACGATAACACTGAAGCTTTCTTT. Translated, it gives CASSLARDDNTEAFF.

This clone occurred a few times. The rearrangement links TRBV19 to TRBJ1-5; unclear D gene. Between the trimmed V and J ends, which lost 1 base and 5 bases, there was a span of 15 bases. The V gene's germline CDR1 is LNHDA and CDR2 SQIVND (reference sequence). The length of the CDR3 is 16 residues. CDR3 residues: CASSIVVGGSDQPQHF. Here the CDR3 DNA reads TGTGCCAGTAGTATAGTGGTAGGAGGGTCCGATCAGCCCCAGCATTTT.